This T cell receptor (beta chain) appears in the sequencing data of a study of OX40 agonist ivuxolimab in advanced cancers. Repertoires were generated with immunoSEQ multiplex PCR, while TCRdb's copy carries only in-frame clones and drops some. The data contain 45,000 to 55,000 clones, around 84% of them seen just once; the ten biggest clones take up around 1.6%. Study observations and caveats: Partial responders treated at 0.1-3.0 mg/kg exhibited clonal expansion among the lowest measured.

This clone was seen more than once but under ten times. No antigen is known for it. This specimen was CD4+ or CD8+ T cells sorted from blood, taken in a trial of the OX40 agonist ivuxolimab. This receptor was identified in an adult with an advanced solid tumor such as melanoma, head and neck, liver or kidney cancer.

CDR3 sequence: CASSEDMVNQPQHF. Written as DNA, the CDR3 is TGTGCCAGCAGTGAAGACATGGTCAATCAGCCCCAGCATTTT. The chain joins TRBV2 to TRBJ1-5; D remains ambiguous. Germline CDR1 reads SNHLY; CDR2 reads FYNNEI. This CDR3 region has 14 residues. Trimming took 1 base from V and 3 from J, leaving 7 bases between them. The full variable domain, rest sourced from reference TRBV2 and TRBJ1-5, is EPEVTQTPSHQVTQMGQEVILRCVPISNHLYFYWYRQILGQKVEFLVSFYNNEISEKSEIFDDQFSVERPDGSNFTLKIRSTKLEDSAMYFCASSEDMVNQPQHFGDGTRLSIL.